What follows are 27 T cell receptor beta chains derived from one specimen sequenced in a study of post-analysis software for immune sequencing data. Findings of the study overall: Among a few TRBV segments more frequent in patients than controls were TRBV5-6, TRBV5-1 and TRBV20-1.

Researchers reported that TCR beta cDNA libraries carried unique molecular identifiers. TCRdb redid the calling of the PCR reads with MiXCR, one entry per CDR3 protein. The sample yields about 430,000 distinct CDR3 sequences, approximately 37% seen once. These receptors' antigens are unknown. Sequencing input: blood. The receptors shown here come from a girl aged 2-9 years with multiple sclerosis.

The chain employs TRBV4-1 and TRBJ2-3; D unclear. V lost 1 base, J lost 6 bases, and 8 bases lay in between. This CDR3 is 13 amino acids long. Germline V gene lookup returns CDR1 MGHRA and CDR2 YSYEKL. The CDR3 region has the DNA TGCGCCAGCAGCCAAGGAAGCCTCGATACGCAGTATTTT. Translating gives CASSQGSLDTQYF.

The chain combines TRBV10-3 with TRBJ2-5, with no clear D. Trimming removed 3 bases at V and 5 bases at J, with 13 bases between. Germline CDR1 ENHRY, CDR2 SYGVKD. The CDR3 is 14 residues long. The CDR3 DNA reads as TGTGCCATCAGTGATTTTTCGCCCCGGGAGACCCAGTACTTC. Its protein is CAISDFSPRETQYF.

The rearrangement joins TRBV12-3 or TRBV12-4 to TRBJ1-1; perhaps TRBD1 as D (5 bases). CDR3 length equals 15 residues. The V gene lost 5 bases and the J gene lost 0 bases, with 13 bases spanning the gap. The CDR3 protein is CASSPEGRLNTEAFF. The CDR3 DNA follows: TGTGCCAGCAGTCCCGAGGGACGGCTGAACACTGAAGCTTTCTTT.

V and J are TRBV28 and TRBJ2-7, with D unclear. The CDR3 runs to 13 residues. Germline values: CDR1 MDHEN, CDR2 SYDVKM. V was trimmed by 3 bases and J by 4 bases, leaving 10 bases between them. CDR3 sequence (DNA): TGTGCCAGCAGTTTTGTAGTCCAATACGAGCAGTACTTC. It is translated as CASSFVVQYEQYF.

The genes are TRBV3-1 and TRBJ2-5; D possibly corresponds to TRBD2 (5 bases). V lost 3 bases and J 3 bases, leaving 20 bases between the germline ends. The germline V gene has CDR1 LGHDT and CDR2 YNNKEL (reference sequence). There are 17 residues in the CDR3. CDR3 in DNA: TGTGCCAGCAGCCACCTAAACCTAGGGATGGAGGAAGAGACCCAGTACTTC. Protein: CASSHLNLGMEEETQYF.

The chain uses TRBV9 and TRBJ1-1; perhaps TRBD1 as D (6 bases). The V end was cut by 1 base, the J end by 6 bases, with 13 bases between. Germline V CDR1 and CDR2: SGDLS, YYNGEE. The CDR3 contains 14 residues. In nucleotides, the CDR3 is TGTGCCAGCAGCGTAACAGGGTCGCGATCTGAAGCTTTCTTT. Amino acids: CASSVTGSRSEAFF.

This clonotype was counted at least ten times. The genes are TRBV12-3 or TRBV12-4 and TRBJ1-2; TRBD1 aligns across 7 bases. V was pared by 1 base and J by 3 bases, with 14 bases of the junction left unmatched. The CDR3 covers 18 residues. DNA of the CDR3: TGTGCCAGCAGTTTAGTATCTTTTTCGGGACAGCCTTACTATGGCTACACCTTC. Amino acid sequence: CASSLVSFSGQPYYGYTF.

The rearrangement joins TRBV20-1 to TRBJ1-6; TRBD1 might be the D (5 bases). This CDR3 region has 15 residues. V dropped 2 bases and J dropped 5 bases, with 13 bases sitting between them. The V gene's germline CDR1 is DFQATT and CDR2 SNEGSKA (reference sequence). The CDR3 here is CSARLQGANNSPLHF. The CDR3 nucleotides read TGCAGTGCTAGACTCCAGGGTGCCAATAATTCACCCCTCCACTTT.

The chain employs TRBV7-6 and TRBJ2-7, with D possibly matching TRBD1 (5 bases). The CDR3 has 15 residues. Trimming took off 6 bases at V and 5 bases at J, with 20 bases between the two ends. CDR1 is SGHVS and CDR2 is FNYEAQ in the germline V gene. DNA for the CDR3: TGTGCCAGCAGTTCCCCGCAGGGTCTTGGCAACGAGCAGTACTTC. Protein product: CASSSPQGLGNEQYF.

The chain uses TRBV3-1 and TRBJ2-5; D gene ambiguous. The DNA end lines up better with TRBJ2-7; the J call may be wrong. The germline CDR1 and CDR2 sequences are LGHDT and YNNKEL (reference sequence). The CDR3 sequence is 13 residues long. CDR3 in amino acids: CASSQAVIYEQYF. CDR3 DNA: TGTGCCAGCAGCCAAGCGGTCATCTACGAGCAGTACTTC.

The chain links TRBV20-1 to TRBJ2-5; tentatively, D is TRBD1 (6 bases). Trimming shortened V by 0 bases and J by 0 bases, and 11 bases separated the two germline ends. The CDR3 is 15 residues long. The germline CDR1 and CDR2 sequences are DFQATT and SNEGSKA (reference sequence). CDR3 sequence reads: CSARDWYRDQETQYF. CDR3 in DNA: TGCAGTGCTAGAGACTGGTACAGGGACCAAGAGACCCAGTACTTC.

This clonotype was seen once. The CDR3 is CSAKDYSGGSYNEQFF. CDR3 coding DNA: TGCAGTGCTAAGGATTATAGCGGGGGGTCATACAATGAGCAGTTCTTC. The chain is built from TRBV20-1 and TRBJ2-1; TRBD2 matches at 10 bases. This CDR3 region has 16 residues. From germline, CDR1 is DFQATT and CDR2 SNEGSKA (reference sequence). With V trimmed by 4 bases and J by 4 bases, 10 bases remained unmatched.

Only a few counts were recorded for this clonotype. The rearrangement joins TRBV7-6 to TRBJ2-7; the D gene is possibly TRBD1 (6 bases). Germline CDR1 reads SGHVS; CDR2 reads FNYEAQ. CDR3 length: 12 amino acids. V gave up 6 bases and J gave up 6 bases, with 12 bases separating them. For the CDR3, the DNA is TGTGCCAGCAGTCCACAGGGAAGCGAGCAGTACTTC. Protein: CASSPQGSEQYF.

V gene TRBV3-1 combines with J gene TRBJ2-5, with TRBD2 matching 8 bases. This CDR3 contains 21 residues. The V gene's germline CDR1 is LGHDT and CDR2 YNNKEL (reference sequence). V was clipped by 4 bases and J by 2 bases; unmatched bases: 24. The CDR3 spells CASSLYLRGSRLARAQETQYF. The CDR3 DNA sequence: TGTGCCAGCAGCCTCTACCTCCGCGGGAGCAGACTAGCGAGAGCGCAAGAGACCCAGTACTTC.

The chain is built from TRBV7-6 and TRBJ1-5; TRBD1 might be the D (6 bases). CDR3 length: 17 amino acids. The germline V gene encodes CDR1 SGHVS and CDR2 FNYEAQ. V was shortened by 2 bases and J by 1 base, with 15 bases between the two germline ends. The CDR3 loop reads CASSLSTGPLSNQPQHF. In DNA, the CDR3 is TGTGCCAGCAGCTTAAGCACAGGGCCCCTCAGCAATCAGCCCCAGCATTTT.

This clonotype was counted a few times. The V call is TRBV5-1, the J call TRBJ2-4; D uncertain. Germline V gives CDR1 SGHRS, CDR2 YFSETQ. The V and J ends lost 2 bases and 1 base respectively, with 16 bases between them. The CDR3 contains 17 residues. CDR3 DNA sequence: TGCGCCAGCAGCTTAACCCCCCTCCGCGCGGCCAAAAACATTCAGTACTTC. Amino acid sequence: CASSLTPLRAAKNIQYF.

This clonotype was seen more than once but under ten times. The chain is built from TRBV7-2 and TRBJ2-1, with 14 bases that match TRBD2. This CDR3 is 15 amino acids long. J gave up 6 bases and V 4 bases, and 2 bases lay outside the gene matches. CDR1 SGHTA and CDR2 FQGNSA come from the germline V gene. The DNA for the CDR3 is TGTGCCAGCAGCTCGACTAGCGGGAGGGCCAATGAGCAGTTCTTC. The encoded protein is CASSSTSGRANEQFF.

The rearrangement uses TRBV20-1 and TRBJ2-3, with D maybe TRBD1 (6 bases). The V gene's germline CDR1 is DFQATT and CDR2 SNEGSKA (reference sequence). The CDR3 runs 15 residues. Trimming took off 3 bases at V and 0 bases at J, with 13 bases between the two ends. The CDR3 region has the DNA TGCAGTGCTAGGGGCCGAACAGGGAGCACAGATACGCAGTATTTT. This translates into CSARGRTGSTDTQYF.

The chain combines TRBV7-9 with TRBJ2-3; the D gene is possibly TRBD1 (5 bases). The CDR3 sequence is 15 residues long. Germline lookup yields CDR1 SEHNR and CDR2 FQNEAQ (reference sequence). V lost 5 bases and J lost 0, with 12 bases in between. The DNA of the CDR3 is TGTGCCAGCAGCGGCTTAGGGGCTAGCACAGATACGCAGTATTTT. Its translation is CASSGLGASTDTQYF.

This clonotype was found a few times. V usage is TRBV5-1 and J usage is TRBJ2-1; no clear D. CDR1 SGHRS and CDR2 YFSETQ come from the germline V gene. V was trimmed by 7 bases and J by 4 bases, leaving 21 bases between them. There are 16 residues in the CDR3. The CDR3 sequence: CASSPHNYTLYNEQFF. Written as DNA, the CDR3 is TGCGCCAGCTCCCCCCACAACTACACCCTGTACAATGAGCAGTTCTTC.

The rearrangement links TRBV28 to TRBJ1-2, with 12 bases identical to TRBD1. CDR1 is MDHEN and CDR2 is SYDVKM in the germline V gene. Losses at the gene ends were 6 bases for V and 8 bases for J; bases not matched to a gene: 10. CDR3 length equals 15 residues. CDR3 in DNA: TGTGCCAGCAGACTCGAGGGACAGGGGGCGTTGGGCTACACCTTC. Translating it yields CASRLEGQGALGYTF.

The table lists this clonotype with a few counts. The chain is built from TRBV20-1 and TRBJ2-5; 13 nucleotides line up with TRBD2. CDR3 length: 14 amino acids. The germline gives CDR1 DFQATT, CDR2 SNEGSKA (reference sequence). Trimming cost V 8 bases and J 1 base; bases outside gene matches: 4. This chain's CDR3 is CSPRLAGGQETQYF. CDR3 in DNA: TGCAGTCCCCGACTAGCGGGGGGCCAAGAGACCCAGTACTTC.

This chain links TRBV6-6 with TRBJ2-1, with TRBD1 identical over 11 bases. Looked up from germline, CDR1 is MNHNY and CDR2 is SVGAGI (reference sequence). The CDR3 covers 15 residues. Trimming removed 5 bases from V and 5 bases from J; junction bases left unmatched: 5. The CDR3 bases are TGTGCCAGCAGTGAGCCGGGACAGGGGGACAATGAGCAGTTCTTC. Amino acid sequence: CASSEPGQGDNEQFF.

This clonotype was picked up a small number of times. This chain connects TRBV29-1 to TRBJ2-1; D tentatively reads TRBD1 or TRBD2 (5 bases each). The V and J ends lost 4 bases and 8 bases respectively, with 21 bases between them. The CDR3 totals 15 residues. From germline, CDR1 is SQVTM and CDR2 ANQGSEA. CDR3 region: CSVGGSGPPLYEQFF. The CDR3 DNA reads TGCAGCGTTGGGGGGAGCGGCCCCCCCTTATATGAGCAGTTCTTC.

The table lists this clonotype with a few counts. V usage is TRBV5-5 and J usage is TRBJ1-1; D remains ambiguous. Looked up from germline, CDR1 is SGHKS and CDR2 is YYEKEE (reference sequence). Trimming removed 4 bases from V and 5 bases from J, with 12 bases in between. This CDR3 contains 13 residues. CDR3 region: CASSLTRLTEAFF. CDR3 in DNA: TGTGCCAGCAGCCTCACCCGGTTGACTGAAGCTTTCTTT.

This clonotype was counted only a few times. The chain links TRBV15 to TRBJ1-1; 7 bases map to TRBD1. Germline V lookup: CDR1 LNHNV, CDR2 YYDKDF (reference sequence). V lost 0 bases, J lost 4 bases, and 17 bases stayed unmatched. The CDR3 is 19 residues long. The CDR3 here is CATSRDLIFKGQQITEAFF. Written as DNA, the CDR3 is TGTGCCACCAGCAGAGATCTTATCTTTAAGGGACAGCAGATCACTGAAGCTTTCTTT.

The CDR3 region is CASSQTQEWQSSYEQYF. CDR3 DNA: TGCGCCAGCAGCCAAACCCAAGAATGGCAGAGCTCCTACGAGCAGTACTTC. The chain employs TRBV4-1 and TRBJ2-7; D call uncertain. V was pared by 2 bases and J by 0 bases, with 17 bases between. This CDR3 contains 17 residues. CDR1 and CDR2 from the germline V gene are MGHRA and YSYEKL.